The 11 T cell receptor beta chains given below trace back to one sample, sequenced in a study of T cells expressing NK-cell markers. TCRdb reprocessed the 5' RACE reads, with one entry per CDR3 protein and no DNA. The listing contains 300,000 to 450,000 distinct CDR3 sequences. The material sequenced was blood T cells: a sorted CD56 or NKG2C T cell subset, CD4+ or CD8+ T cells, or bulk PBMC T cells (not recorded which). The receptors were gathered from a man between 18 and 69 years old in good health.

J is TRBJ2-3 and V is TRBV7-2; checking the TCRdb D call of TRBD1 is not possible without DNA. Germline CDR1 SGHTA, CDR2 FQGNSA. The CDR3 extends over 15 amino acids. The CDR3 spells CASSIKGGPADTQYF.

The J gene is TRBJ2-1, the V gene TRBV7-2; TCRdb outputs TRBD1, but without DNA this stays unchecked. The germline V gene encodes CDR1 SGHTA and CDR2 FQGNSA. This CDR3 is 14 amino acids long. The CDR3 reads CASSLLGGGGEQFF. Drawing the rest from reference TRBV7-2 and TRBJ2-1, the complete variable domain is GAGVSQSPSNKVTEKGKDVELRCDPISGHTALYWYRQSLGQGLEFLIYFQGNSAPDKSGLPSDRFSAERTGGSVSTLTIQRTQQEDSAVYLCASSLLGGGGEQFFGPGTRLTVL.

The rearrangement joins TRBV6-2 or TRBV6-3 to TRBJ2-1; TCRdb reports TRBD2, a call that lacks DNA to check it against. CDR3 length equals 16 residues. Germline V gene sequence: CDR1 MNHEY, CDR2 SVGEGT. The CDR3 sequence: CASSYSWTSSYNEQFF.

This chain links TRBV18 with TRBJ1-5. The CDR3 is 13 residues long. Per the germline V gene, CDR1 is KGHSH and CDR2 is LQKENI. Here the CDR3 reads CASSAGQDQPQHF.

The chain carries TRBV15 and TRBJ2-5; TCRdb's D call of TRBD2 is untestable without DNA. This CDR3 has 15 residues. The germline V gene has CDR1 LNHNV and CDR2 YYDKDF (reference sequence). The CDR3 sequence is CATSSGKGQRGTQYF.

The V and J genes are TRBV20-1 and TRBJ2-2; there is no DNA to check the TCRdb D call of TRBD2. The CDR3 is 15 residues long. CDR1 and CDR2 (germline): DFQATT, SNEGSKA (reference sequence). This CDR3 is CSVRGPGLVGGELFF.

CDR3: CASSGSGLQETQYF. The chain is built from TRBV2 and TRBJ2-5; the D call from TCRdb, TRBD2, cannot be confirmed without DNA. The CDR3 is made up of 14 amino acids. Germline V gives CDR1 SNHLY, CDR2 FYNNEI.

The genes are TRBV2 and TRBJ1-6; TCRdb's D call of TRBD1 is untestable without DNA. The germline V gene encodes CDR1 SNHLY and CDR2 FYNNEI. This CDR3 contains 16 residues. The CDR3 spells CASSPRGPHYNSPLHF.

The chain has TRBV3-1 and TRBJ1-2; TCRdb picks TRBD1, but there is no DNA to check that call. This CDR3 comprises 14 residues. Per germline, CDR1 LGHDT and CDR2 YNNKEL (reference sequence). The CDR3 region is CASSRDSPNYGYTF.

The gene calls are TRBV5-1 and TRBJ2-3; the D gene TCRdb calls, TRBD2, cannot be checked with no DNA. Germline values: CDR1 SGHRS, CDR2 YFSETQ. This CDR3 contains 18 residues. Here the CDR3 reads CASSAGTSGASSTDTQYF.

This chain uses TRBV29-1 with TRBJ1-1; checking the TCRdb D call of TRBD1 is not possible without DNA. The length of the CDR3 is 13 residues. Germline CDR1 SQVTM, CDR2 ANQGSEA. The CDR3 loop is CSCLAGANTEAFF. Based on the CDR3 plus reference TRBV29-1 and TRBJ1-1, the full variable domain is SAVISQKPSRDICQRGTSLTIQCQVDSQVTMMFWYRQQPGQSLTLIATANQGSEATYESGFVIDKFPISRPNLTFSTLTVSNMSPEDSSIYLCSCLAGANTEAFFGQGTRLTVV.